This TCR beta chain was profiled in a study of shared clonotypes between healthy human individuals. Only a few counts were recorded for this clone. Data came from immunoSEQ multiplex PCR; TCRdb stores just in-frame clones and leaves some out. The sample has roughly 500,000 clones; about 79% are singletons. CDR1 and CDR2 (germline): MDHEN, SYDVKM. CDR3 length: 16 residues. V gave up 4 bases and J gave up 3 bases; unmatched junction bases: 4. This TCR came from a woman aged 40 to 50 in good health. Some clones in this sample may be carry-over from other donors' samples. The sample comprised PBMCs. This chain uses TRBV28 with TRBJ2-1; 12 bases map to TRBD2. In DNA form, the CDR3 reads TGTGCCAGCAGTTCTAGCGGGAGGGGTTTCTACAATGAGCAGTTCTTC. It yields the protein CASSSSGRGFYNEQFF.